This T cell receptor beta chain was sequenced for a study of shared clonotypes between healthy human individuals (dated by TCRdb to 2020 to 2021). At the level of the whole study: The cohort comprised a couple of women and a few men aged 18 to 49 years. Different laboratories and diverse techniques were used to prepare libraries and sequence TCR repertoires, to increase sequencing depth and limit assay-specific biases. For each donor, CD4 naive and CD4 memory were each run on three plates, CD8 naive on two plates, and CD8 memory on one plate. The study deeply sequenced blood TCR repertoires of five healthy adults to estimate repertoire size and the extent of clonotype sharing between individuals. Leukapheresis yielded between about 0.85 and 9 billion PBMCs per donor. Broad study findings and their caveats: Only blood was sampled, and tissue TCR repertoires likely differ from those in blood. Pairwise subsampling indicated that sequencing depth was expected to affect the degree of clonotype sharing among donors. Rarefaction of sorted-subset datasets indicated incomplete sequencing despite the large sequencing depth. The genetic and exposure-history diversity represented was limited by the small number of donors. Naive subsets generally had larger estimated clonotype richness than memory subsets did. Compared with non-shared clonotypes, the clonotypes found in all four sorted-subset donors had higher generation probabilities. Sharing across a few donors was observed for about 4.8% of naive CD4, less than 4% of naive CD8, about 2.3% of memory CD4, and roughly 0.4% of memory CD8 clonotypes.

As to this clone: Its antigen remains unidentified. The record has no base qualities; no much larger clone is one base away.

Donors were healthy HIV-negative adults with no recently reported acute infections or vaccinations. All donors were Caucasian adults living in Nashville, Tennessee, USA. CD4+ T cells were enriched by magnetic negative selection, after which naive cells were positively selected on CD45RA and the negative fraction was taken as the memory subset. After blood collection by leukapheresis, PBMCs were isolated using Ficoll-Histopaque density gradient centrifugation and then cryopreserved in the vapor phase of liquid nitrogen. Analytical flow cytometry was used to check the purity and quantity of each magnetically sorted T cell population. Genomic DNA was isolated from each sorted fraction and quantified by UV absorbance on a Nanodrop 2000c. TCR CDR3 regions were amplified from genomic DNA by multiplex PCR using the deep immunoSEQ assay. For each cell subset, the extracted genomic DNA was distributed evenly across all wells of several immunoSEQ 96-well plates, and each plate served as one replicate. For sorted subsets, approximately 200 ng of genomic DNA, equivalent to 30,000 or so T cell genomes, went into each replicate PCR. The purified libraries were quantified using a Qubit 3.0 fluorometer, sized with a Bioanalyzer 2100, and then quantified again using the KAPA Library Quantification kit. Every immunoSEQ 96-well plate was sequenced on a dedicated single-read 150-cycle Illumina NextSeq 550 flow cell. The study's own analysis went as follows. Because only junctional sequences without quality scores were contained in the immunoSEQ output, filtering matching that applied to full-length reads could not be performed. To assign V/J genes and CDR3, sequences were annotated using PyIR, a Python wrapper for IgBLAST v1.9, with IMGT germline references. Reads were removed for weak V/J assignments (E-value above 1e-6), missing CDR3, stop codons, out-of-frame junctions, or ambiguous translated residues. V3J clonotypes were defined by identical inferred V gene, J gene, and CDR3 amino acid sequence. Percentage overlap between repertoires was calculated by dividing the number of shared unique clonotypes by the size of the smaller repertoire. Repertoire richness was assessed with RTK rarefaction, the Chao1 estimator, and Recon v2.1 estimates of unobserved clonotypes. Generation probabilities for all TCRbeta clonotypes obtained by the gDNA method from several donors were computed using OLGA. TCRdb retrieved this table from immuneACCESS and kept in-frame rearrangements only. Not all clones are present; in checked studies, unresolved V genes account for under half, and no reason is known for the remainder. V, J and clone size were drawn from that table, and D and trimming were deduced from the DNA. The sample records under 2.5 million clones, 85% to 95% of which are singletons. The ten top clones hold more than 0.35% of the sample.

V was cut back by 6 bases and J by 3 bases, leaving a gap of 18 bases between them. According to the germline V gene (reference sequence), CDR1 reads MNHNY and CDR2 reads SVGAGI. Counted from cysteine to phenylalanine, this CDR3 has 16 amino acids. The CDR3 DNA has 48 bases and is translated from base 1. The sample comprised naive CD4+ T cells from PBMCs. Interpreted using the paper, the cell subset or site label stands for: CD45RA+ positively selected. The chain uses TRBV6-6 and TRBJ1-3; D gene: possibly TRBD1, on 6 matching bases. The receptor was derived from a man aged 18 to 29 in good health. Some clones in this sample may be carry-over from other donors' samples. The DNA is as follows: TGTGCCAGCAGGTGGGGAGGCAGGGGTGATGGAAACACCATATATTTT. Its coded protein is CASRWGGRGDGNTIYF.